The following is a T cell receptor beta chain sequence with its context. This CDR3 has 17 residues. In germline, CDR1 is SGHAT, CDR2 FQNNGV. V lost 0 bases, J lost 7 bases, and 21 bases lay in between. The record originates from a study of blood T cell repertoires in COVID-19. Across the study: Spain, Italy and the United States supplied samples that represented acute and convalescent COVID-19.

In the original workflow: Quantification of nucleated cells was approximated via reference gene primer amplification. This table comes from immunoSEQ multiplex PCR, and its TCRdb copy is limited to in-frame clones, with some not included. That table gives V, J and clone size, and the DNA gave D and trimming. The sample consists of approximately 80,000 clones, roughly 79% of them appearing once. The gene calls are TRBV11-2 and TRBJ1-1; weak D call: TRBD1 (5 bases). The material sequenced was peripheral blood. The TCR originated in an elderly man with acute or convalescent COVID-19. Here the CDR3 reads CASSLDRARPGEGEAFF. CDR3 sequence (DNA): TGTGCCAGCAGCTTAGATCGGGCCCGGCCGGGGGAGGGTGAAGCTTTCTTT. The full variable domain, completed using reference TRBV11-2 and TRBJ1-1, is EAGVAQSPRYKIIEKRQSVAFWCNPISGHATLYWYQQILGQGPKLLIQFQNNGVVDDSQLPKDRFSAERLKGVDSTLKIQPAKLEDSAVYLCASSLDRARPGEGEAFFGQGTRLTVV.